This T cell receptor beta chain was identified in a study of blood T cell repertoires in COVID-19. The overall study: The cDNA or gDNA used as material had been derived from T cells, B-cell-depleted T cells, or PBMCs.

Profiled with immunoSEQ multiplex PCR; TCRdb holds only in-frame clones, not every one. The repertoire holds over 100,000 clones, with roughly 77% as singletons. Germline V lookup: CDR1 MNHEY, CDR2 SMNVEV (reference sequence). The junction had 7 bases not matched to a gene; V was cut back by 5 bases and J by 5 bases. The CDR3 is 14 amino acids. The sequence was obtained from a man aged 55 to 69 with active or convalescent COVID-19. The V gene is TRBV27, the J gene TRBJ2-5, with 8 bases fitting TRBD1. The sample taken for sequencing was peripheral blood. The CDR3 region is CASSAGTGEETQYF. In nucleotides, the CDR3 is TGTGCCAGCAGTGCCGGGACAGGCGAGGAGACCCAGTACTTC.